Given below is one TCR beta chain in context. Which antigen it targets is not known. The source of the sample is a study of monozygotic twins with inflammatory bowel disease (dated by TCRdb to between 2017 and 2020). As for the study more broadly: The complete study included around 30 monozygotic twin pairs: 19 IBD-discordant Danish pairs and nine German pairs, of which four were IBD-concordant and five were IBD-discordant. Each individual had, on average, about 151 000 unique TCRalpha sequences and 181 000 unique TCRbeta sequences available for analysis. Disease-associated traits were sought mainly through comparisons between IBD patients and their genetically identical healthy co-twins within discordant pairs. The paper as a whole reports these results and caveats: Repertoire similarity did not differ between concordant and discordant twins, which could be due to limited statistical power. The analysis was unable to tell apart different T cell subtypes. Compared with healthy twins, IBD patients shared fewer clonotypes with other individuals, and the difference was most pronounced in patients with signs of disease activity. Background noise and inter-individual variability may have been introduced into the repertoires by the differing immunosuppressive treatments among patients. No single strong signal or clonotype linked to IBD turned up in the results, so the idea that one exists was not supported. A decrease in TCRbeta repertoire diversity, as measured by inverse Simpson index, was observed in IBD patients compared with their healthy co-twins.

The library was built by means of 5' RACE. For each TCR library, roughly 3,600 ng of total RNA was used. For each sample, cDNA synthesis was carried out in eight separate reactions using SMARTScribe reverse transcriptase. During cDNA synthesis, template switching was used to introduce unique molecular identifiers that contained a 6-nucleotide sample barcode. Amplification of TCRalpha and TCRbeta cDNA involved two nested PCRs of approximately 16 and 10 cycles, and each PCR was followed by bead purification. Before amplification, the cDNA was both treated with uracil DNA-glycosylase and purified with the QIAquick PCR purification kit. The second PCR added Illumina TruSeq-compatible adapters along with sample-specific barcodes. Library quality and concentration were checked on TapeStation and Qubit, and libraries were pooled at around 5.3 ng each. Pooled libraries were sequenced on an Illumina HiSeq2500 single-index Rapid Run with 2 x 100 bp reads and custom sequencing primers. Concerning the study's data processing: PCR and sequencing errors were corrected by UMI-based consensus assembly using MiGEC version 1.2.6. MiXCR version 2.1.1 handled V(D)J alignment, clonotype assembly and CDR3 extraction. Gene usage, clonotype sharing and MAIT/NKT TCR abundance were normalised by analysing the top 1000, 10 000 and 20 000 clonotypes per sample. After downsampling to 27 000 UMIs, diversity was calculated as the inverse Simpson index using the vegan R package. Paired Mann-Whitney U tests were applied to discordant twin pairs, and Benjamini-Hochberg correction was used for multiple testing. TCRdb reanalyzed the reads, keeping one entry per CDR3 protein sequence and omitting DNA. TCRdb's processing, not the authors' own work, is the source of the V and J calls. This sample's table has entries for about 420,000 distinct CDR3 sequences. The ten largest clones take up approximately 2.3% of the sample.

From each donor, an approximately 2.4 ml peripheral blood sample was drawn into PAXgene tubes and stored at -80 degrees C. Total RNA was isolated from whole blood with the PAXgene blood miRNA kit on an automated QIAcube, without T cell sorting. Peripheral blood from monozygotic twin pairs who were concordant or discordant for inflammatory bowel disease underwent deep TCRalpha and TCRbeta repertoire profiling using unique molecular barcoding. For every twin pair, smoking habits were documented, and each individual was categorised as a current, former or never smoker. The specimen was blood. This clonotype was sampled from a human donor with ulcerative colitis or Crohn's disease, or a healthy co-twin of an affected twin (not recorded which).

The CDR3: CAWSRAGAEAFF. The rearranged segments are TRBV30 and TRBJ1-1; TCRdb names TRBD1, which stays unverified in the absence of DNA. Counted from cysteine to phenylalanine, this CDR3 has 12 amino acids. No coding sequence is recorded. CDR1 and CDR2 (GTSNPN, SVGIG) derive from the germline V gene (reference sequence).